This entry lists 8 T cell receptor beta chains sequenced from one sample in a study of T cells in narcolepsy listed by TCRdb under 2018. The library was made by the immunoSEQ multiplex PCR assay. TCRdb took over this immuneACCESS table, retaining in-frame rearrangements with V and J assigned. Such tables are incomplete; in checked studies, under half of the missing clones stem from an unresolved V gene, and the remainder is unexplained. Present in this sample are 25,000 to 35,000 clones, 60% to 85% of which were seen just once. The top ten constitute less than 8.5% of the sample. Sequenced sample: memory (CD45RA-) CD4+ T cells from blood. This specimen's cell subset or site label, per the study, means: memory T cells sorted ex vivo from peripheral blood. Receptor source: a human donor in good health.

V is TRBV11-2 and J is TRBJ2-3; D is perhaps TRBD2 (5 bases). The germline V and J ends were trimmed by 3 bases and 2 bases, with 15 bases remaining between them. This CDR3 is 16 amino acids long. The V gene's germline CDR1 is SGHAT and CDR2 FQNNGV. The CDR3 DNA reads TGTGCCAGCAGCTTTCAAGCGAGGACTTACACAGATACGCAGTATTTT. Encoded protein: CASSFQARTYTDTQYF. The full variable domain, rest sourced from reference TRBV11-2 and TRBJ2-3, is EAGVAQSPRYKIIEKRQSVAFWCNPISGHATLYWYQQILGQGPKLLIQFQNNGVVDDSQLPKDRFSAERLKGVDSTLKIQPAKLEDSAVYLCASSFQARTYTDTQYFGPGTRLTVL.

The chain employs TRBV27 and TRBJ1-6; D gene unclear. The CDR3 loop spans 15 amino acids. Germline CDR1 reads MNHEY; CDR2 reads SMNVEV (reference sequence). V was pared by 5 bases and J by 4 bases, with 12 bases between. The CDR3 here is CASSREGPYNSPLHF. In DNA, the CDR3 is TGTGCCAGCAGTCGGGAGGGCCCTTATAATTCACCCCTCCACTTT.

This sequence joins TRBV6-1 and TRBJ2-5; D gene uncertain. Germline V gives CDR1 MNHNS, CDR2 SASEGT. The CDR3 consists of 12 residues. V was shortened by 6 bases and J by 1 base, with 6 bases between the two germline ends. Written as DNA, the CDR3 is TGTGCCAGCAGAACGGCCCAAGAGACCCAGTACTTC. Translating gives CASRTAQETQYF.

The chain employs TRBV11-3 and TRBJ2-2; 10 bases line up with TRBD1. Germline V gene lookup returns CDR1 SGHNT and CDR2 YENEEA. The CDR3 extends over 14 amino acids. V lost 4 bases to trimming and J lost 6 bases; unmatched junction nucleotides: 2. The CDR3 DNA reads as TGTGCCAGCAGCTGGGGACAGGGGCCCGGGGAGCTGTTTTTT. Translating it yields CASSWGQGPGELFF.

V usage is TRBV19 and J usage is TRBJ2-3; D gene ambiguous. Germline assignment: CDR1 LNHDA and CDR2 SQIVND (reference sequence). Trimming took off 6 bases at V and 2 bases at J, with 6 bases between the two ends. CDR3 size: 12 residues. The CDR3 spells CASSQFTDTQYF. The CDR3 coding sequence is TGTGCCAGTAGCCAGTTCACAGATACGCAGTATTTT.

This rearrangement joins TRBV4-2 to TRBJ1-1; 7 bases fit TRBD1. CDR1 and CDR2 (germline): LGHNA, YNFKEQ. The junction had 9 bases not matched to a gene; V was cut back by 2 bases and J by 3 bases. CDR3 size: 16 residues. In DNA, the CDR3 is TGTGCCAGCAGCCAAAGCAGGGGGGACGTCGACACTGAAGCTTTCTTT. Amino acids: CASSQSRGDVDTEAFF.

The V and J genes are TRBV4-3 and TRBJ2-1, with a possible D match to TRBD2 (5 bases). V was shortened by 4 bases and J by 3 bases, with 16 bases between the two germline ends. This CDR3 is built from 16 residues. CDR1 and CDR2 from the germline V gene are LGHNA and YSLEER. CDR3 in DNA: TGCGCCAGCAGCCCACAGAATGAGGGTCTCTACAATGAGCAGTTCTTC. Amino acids: CASSPQNEGLYNEQFF.

The chain is built from TRBV5-4 and TRBJ2-1; no definite D call. The germline gives CDR1 SGHNT, CDR2 YYREEE (reference sequence). The germline V and J ends were trimmed by 4 bases and 0 bases, with 17 bases remaining between them. The CDR3 totals 17 residues. CDR3 nucleotides: TGTGCCAGCAGCCAGGTCCTGGGCTCGCTCTCCTACAATGAGCAGTTCTTC. This encodes CASSQVLGSLSYNEQFF.